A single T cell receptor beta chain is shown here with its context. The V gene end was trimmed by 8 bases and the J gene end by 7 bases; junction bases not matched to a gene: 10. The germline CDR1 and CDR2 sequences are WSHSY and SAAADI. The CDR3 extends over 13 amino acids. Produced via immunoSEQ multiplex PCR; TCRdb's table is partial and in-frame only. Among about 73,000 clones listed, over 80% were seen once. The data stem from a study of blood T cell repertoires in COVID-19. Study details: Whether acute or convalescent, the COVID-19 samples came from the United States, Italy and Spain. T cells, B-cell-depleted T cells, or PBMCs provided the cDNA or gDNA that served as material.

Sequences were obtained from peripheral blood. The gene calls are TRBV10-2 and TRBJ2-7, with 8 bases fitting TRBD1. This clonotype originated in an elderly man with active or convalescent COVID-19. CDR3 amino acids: CASREGQGFEQYF. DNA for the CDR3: TGCGCCAGCCGAGAAGGACAGGGTTTTGAGCAGTACTTC.